These 20 T cell receptor beta chains share one sample of origin, sequenced in a study of cytomegalovirus exposure and HLA in healthy donors. PCR was performed using 60 Vbeta and 13 Jbeta primers. The repertoire was sequenced with immunoSEQ multiplex PCR; TCRdb's copy has only in-frame clones and lacks some. Of 110,000 or so clones in the sample, over 70% were seen once. What was sequenced was PBMCs. All receptors derive from a woman aged 40 to 50 in good health and CMV-seropositive.

The rearrangement links TRBV6-5 to TRBJ2-7; 12 bases line up with TRBD2. The CDR3 extends over 14 amino acids. V shed 6 bases, J shed 12 bases, and the junction held 12 bases outside the gene matches. CDR1 and CDR2 from the germline V gene are MNHEY and SVGAGI. Written as DNA, the CDR3 is TGTGCCAGCAGGGAGCTAGCGGGAGGGTCGCGTTGGTACTTC. It yields the protein CASRELAGGSRWYF.

This clone was recorded once. V is TRBV27 and J is TRBJ1-4, with TRBD1 matching 7 bases. Trimming took 5 bases from V and 4 from J; bases not matched to a gene: 10. The CDR3 consists of 16 residues. Germline V gene lookup returns CDR1 MNHEY and CDR2 SMNVEV (reference sequence). The chain's CDR3 is CASSRGQGVFNEKLFF. DNA for the CDR3: TGTGCCAGCAGTCGGGGGCAGGGGGTATTTAATGAAAAACTGTTTTTT.

A few counts support this clone. The gene calls are TRBV15 and TRBJ2-7; D uncertain. The V end was cut by 0 bases, the J end by 3 bases, with 6 bases between. CDR1 is LNHNV, CDR2 YYDKDF, per germline (reference sequence). This CDR3 contains 13 residues. The CDR3 region has the DNA TGTGCCACCAGCAGAGACCAGATCTACGAGCAGTACTTC. This encodes CATSRDQIYEQYF.

CDR3 loop: CASSASRGGLGNQPQHF. The CDR3 coding sequence is TGTGCCAGCAGCGCCTCCCGAGGGGGCTTAGGGAATCAGCCCCAGCATTTT. The chain uses TRBV7-8 and TRBJ1-5; 7 nucleotides match TRBD1. Germline V gene data show CDR1 as SGHVS and CDR2 as FQNEAQ. The CDR3 spans 17 residues. After removal of 5 bases from V and 4 bases from J, the junction contained 14 bases not matched to a gene. Full variable domain (rest looked up from reference TRBV7-8 and TRBJ1-5): GAGVSQSPRYKVAKRGQDVALRCDPISGHVSLFWYQQALGQGPEFLTYFQNEAQLDKSGLPSDRFFAERPEGSVSTLKIQRTQQEDSAVYLCASSASRGGLGNQPQHFGDGTRLSIL.

The chain uses TRBV27 and TRBJ1-1; no reliable D call. The CDR3 contains 15 residues. The germline gives CDR1 MNHEY, CDR2 SMNVEV (reference sequence). Deletions cut 3 bases from V and 4 bases from J, with 15 bases between. The chain's CDR3 is CASSLNGRLSTEAFF. CDR3 DNA sequence: TGTGCCAGCAGTTTGAATGGCAGGTTGAGCACTGAAGCTTTCTTT.

The chain couples TRBV14 to TRBJ2-2, with 7 bases lining up with TRBD1. CDR1 and CDR2 from the germline V gene are SGHDN and FVKESK. This CDR3 has 13 amino acids. V trimming: 1 base; J trimming: 13 bases; junction bases outside the gene matches: 6. CDR3 coding DNA: TGTGCCAGCAGCCAAGTGATGGACAGGTGGCTGTTTTTT. Its protein is CASSQVMDRWLFF. Supplemented by reference TRBV14 and TRBJ2-2, the full variable domain reads EAGVTQFPSHSVIEKGQTVTLRCDPISGHDNLYWYRRVMGKEIKFLLHFVKESKQDESGMPNNRFLAERTGGTYSTLKVQPAELEDSGVYFCASSQVMDRWLFFGEGSRLTVL.

The chain couples TRBV5-1 to TRBJ1-2; D may be TRBD1 (6 bases). The CDR3 loop spans 14 amino acids. Germline V gives CDR1 SGHRS, CDR2 YFSETQ. V was cut by 6 bases and J by 0 bases, with 12 bases left in between. CDR3 nucleotides: TGCGCCAGCACCGAAGGGGGAGCTAACTATGGCTACACCTTC. This gives the protein CASTEGGANYGYTF.

The chain combines TRBV11-3 with TRBJ2-7; no clear D. This CDR3 is 15 amino acids long. V lost 5 bases, J lost 3 bases, and 17 bases lay in between. Germline values: CDR1 SGHNT, CDR2 YENEEA. The CDR3 DNA reads TGTGCCAGCAGCCAAAGACTCCTCCCCCACTACGAGCAGTACTTC. Its protein is CASSQRLLPHYEQYF.

This chain joins TRBV9 and TRBJ2-2; D might be TRBD1 (5 bases). V was trimmed by 0 bases and J by 5 bases, leaving 14 bases between them. Germline CDR1 is SGDLS and CDR2 is YYNGEE. The CDR3 totals 16 residues. The CDR3 spells CASSVELGLKTGELFF. CDR3 DNA sequence: TGTGCCAGCAGCGTAGAGCTGGGGCTAAAAACCGGGGAGCTGTTTTTT.

The CDR3 region is CASSLAWASNTEAFF. CDR3 DNA: TGTGCCAGCAGCTTGGCGTGGGCCTCGAACACTGAAGCTTTCTTT. The rearrangement joins TRBV5-8 to TRBJ1-1; D not resolved. Germline CDR1 reads SGHTS; CDR2 reads YDEGEE. V lost 0 bases and J 1 base, leaving 10 bases between the germline ends. The CDR3 has 15 residues.

A single count supports this clone. The chain joins TRBV2 to TRBJ1-2; 8 nucleotides match TRBD1. Per the germline V gene, CDR1 is SNHLY and CDR2 is FYNNEI. CDR3 length: 16 residues. V gave up 3 bases and J gave up 0 bases; unmatched junction bases: 6. The CDR3 protein is CASSETGELANYGYTF. The CDR3 nucleotides read TGTGCCAGCAGTGAGACAGGGGAGTTAGCTAACTATGGCTACACCTTC.

The chain has TRBV27 and TRBJ2-5; tentatively, D is TRBD2 (6 bases). The J call is doubtful: the DNA matches TRBJ2-7 better. Germline CDR1 and CDR2: MNHEY and SMNVEV (reference sequence). CDR3 size: 15 residues. CDR3 DNA: TGTGCCAGCAGTCCGTGGACTATGACCTCCTACGAGCAGTACTTC. It specifies CASSPWTMTSYEQYF.

This clone was observed a single time. The chain combines TRBV27 with TRBJ2-1; 11 bases map to TRBD2. This CDR3 is built from 15 residues. CDR1 and CDR2 from the germline V gene are MNHEY and SMNVEV (reference sequence). Germline trimming cut 7 bases from V and 6 bases from J; bases unmatched to any gene: 8. The CDR3 DNA is TGTGCCAGCACCGTAATAGCGGGAGGGCTCAATGAGCAGTTCTTC. Amino acids: CASTVIAGGLNEQFF.

This chain links TRBV4-1 with TRBJ1-4; the D is unclear. V was cut by 3 bases and J by 4 bases, with 12 bases left in between. This CDR3 contains 15 residues. Germline V gives CDR1 MGHRA, CDR2 YSYEKL. CDR3 sequence: CASSHPEGRNEKLFF. The CDR3 bases are TGCGCCAGCAGCCATCCGGAGGGTCGTAATGAAAAACTGTTTTTT.

The V and J genes are TRBV29-1 and TRBJ2-1; TRBD1 is a possible D gene (5 bases). V was clipped by 4 bases and J by 6 bases, with 7 bases between them. Germline assignment: CDR1 SQVTM and CDR2 ANQGSEA. The CDR3 extends over 11 amino acids. The CDR3 region has the DNA TGCAGCGTTGCCAGGGCCAATGAGCAGTTCTTC. It specifies CSVARANEQFF.

J is TRBJ2-1 and V is TRBV27; D might be TRBD1 (5 bases). V lost 2 bases to trimming and J lost 5 bases, with 16 bases between them. The CDR3 contains 16 residues. In germline, CDR1 is MNHEY, CDR2 SMNVEV (reference sequence). The CDR3 nucleotides are TGTGCCAGCAGTTTAGATTGGGGCCAGCAGCACAATGAGCAGTTCTTC. Translating gives CASSLDWGQQHNEQFF.

V and J are TRBV1 and TRBJ2-7; TRBD1 is the table's D call and was not checked against the DNA. TRBV1 is reported as a pseudogene. CDR3 length: 21 amino acids. The CDR3 region is CTSSQDPTYRDSYSLTYEQYF. The CDR3 DNA reads as TGCACCAGCAGCCAAGATCCTACCTACCGGGACAGCTACTCGTTGACCTACGAGCAGTACTTC.

The chain couples TRBV29-1 to TRBJ1-4; no definite D call. The CDR3 spans 12 residues. Germline loops: CDR1 SQVTM, CDR2 ANQGSEA. Trimming removed 3 bases from V and 5 bases from J, with 7 bases in between. CDR3 sequence (DNA): TGCAGCGTTGAGTCGGGGAATGAAAAACTGTTTTTT. It encodes CSVESGNEKLFF.

V and J are TRBV2 and TRBJ2-7; D not resolved. The germline V and J ends were trimmed by 3 bases and 0 bases, with 9 bases remaining between them. This CDR3 has 14 amino acids. Per the germline V gene, CDR1 is SNHLY and CDR2 is FYNNEI. CDR3 in DNA: TGTGCCAGCAGTGACTCTAGTGCCTCCTACGAGCAGTACTTC. Translation: CASSDSSASYEQYF.

The CDR3 DNA reads TGTGCCAGCAGTTTTACAGGGGGCAGGGTGAACACTGAAGCTTTCTTT. Its protein product is CASSFTGGRVNTEAFF. The chain couples TRBV7-2 to TRBJ1-1; 9 bases fit TRBD1. The germline CDR1 and CDR2 sequences are SGHTA and FQGNSA. This CDR3 is built from 16 residues. Trimming cost V 6 bases and J 0 bases; bases outside gene matches: 8.